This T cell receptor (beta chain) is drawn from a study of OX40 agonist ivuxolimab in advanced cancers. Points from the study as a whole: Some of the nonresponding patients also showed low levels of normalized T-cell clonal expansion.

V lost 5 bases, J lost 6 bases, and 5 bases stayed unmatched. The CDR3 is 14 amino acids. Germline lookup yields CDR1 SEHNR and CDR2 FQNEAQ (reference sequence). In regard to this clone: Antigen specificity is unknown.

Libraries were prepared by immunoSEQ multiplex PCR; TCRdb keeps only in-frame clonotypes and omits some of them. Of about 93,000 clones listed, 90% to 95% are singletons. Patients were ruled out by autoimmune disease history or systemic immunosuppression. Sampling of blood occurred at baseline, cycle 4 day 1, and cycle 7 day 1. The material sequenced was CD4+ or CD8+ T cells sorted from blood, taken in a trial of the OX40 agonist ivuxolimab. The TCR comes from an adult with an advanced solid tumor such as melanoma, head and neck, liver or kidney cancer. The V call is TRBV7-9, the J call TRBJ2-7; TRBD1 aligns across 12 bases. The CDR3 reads CASSRDRGPGEQYF. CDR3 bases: TGTGCCAGCAGCCGGGACAGGGGGCCGGGCGAGCAGTACTTC.